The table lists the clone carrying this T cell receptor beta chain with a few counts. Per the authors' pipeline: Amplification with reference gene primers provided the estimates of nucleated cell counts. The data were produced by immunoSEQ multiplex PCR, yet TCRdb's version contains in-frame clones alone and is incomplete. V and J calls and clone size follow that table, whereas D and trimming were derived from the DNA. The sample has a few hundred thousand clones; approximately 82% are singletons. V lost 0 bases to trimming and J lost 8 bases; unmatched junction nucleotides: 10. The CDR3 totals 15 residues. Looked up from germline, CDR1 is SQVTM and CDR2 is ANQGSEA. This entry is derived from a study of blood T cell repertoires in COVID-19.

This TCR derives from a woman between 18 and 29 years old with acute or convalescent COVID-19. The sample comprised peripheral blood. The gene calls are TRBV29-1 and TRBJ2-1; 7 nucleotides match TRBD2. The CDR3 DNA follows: TGCAGCGTTGAAGATAGTGGCGGGAGTTCACATGAGCAGTTCTTC. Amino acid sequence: CSVEDSGGSSHEQFF.